One and the same sample provided the 20 T cell receptor beta chains below, sequenced in a study of T cell repertoires in ileal Crohn's disease. Sequencing was performed with immunoSEQ multiplex PCR; in TCRdb, only in-frame clones are kept and a portion is missing. This repertoire shows several thousand clones, 75% to 85% found once; its top ten account for 4.5% to 5.5%. The sample was ileal tissue. Receptors originate from an adult with Crohn's disease.

The rearrangement uses TRBV5-6 and TRBJ1-5; unclear D gene. This CDR3 comprises 15 residues. V lost 2 bases and J lost 7, with 16 bases in between. The V gene's germline CDR1 is SGHDT and CDR2 YYEEEE. This CDR3 reads CASSFGPTRTQPQHF. DNA of the CDR3: TGTGCCAGCAGCTTTGGGCCCACCAGAACGCAGCCCCAGCATTTT.

This chain uses TRBV11-2 with TRBJ1-1; 9 positions match TRBD1. The CDR3 is 14 amino acids. J gave up 3 bases and V 5 bases, and 4 bases lay outside the gene matches. Per the germline V gene, CDR1 is SGHAT and CDR2 is FQNNGV. This chain's CDR3 is CASSRDRVDTEAFF. For the CDR3, the DNA is TGTGCCAGCAGCAGGGACAGGGTCGACACTGAAGCTTTCTTT.

This sequence joins TRBV7-9 and TRBJ2-1; D not certain. This CDR3 is 13 amino acids long. Germline V lookup: CDR1 SEHNR, CDR2 FQNEAQ (reference sequence). V gave up 3 bases and J gave up 7 bases, with 10 bases separating them. CDR3 sequence: CASSLDGGNEQFF. The CDR3 nucleotides read TGTGCCAGCAGCTTGGATGGCGGTAATGAGCAGTTCTTC.

The chain has TRBV11-2 and TRBJ2-5; TRBD1 is a possible D gene (6 bases). The CDR3 runs 13 residues. Trimming took 4 bases from V and 5 from J, leaving 11 bases between them. CDR1 and CDR2 from the germline V gene are SGHAT and FQNNGV. DNA for the CDR3: TGTGCCAGCAGCTCCGGACAGCTGGAGACCCAGTACTTC. Protein sequence: CASSSGQLETQYF.

The chain carries TRBV6-1 and TRBJ1-5, with 7 bases matching TRBD1. The V gene's germline CDR1 is MNHNS and CDR2 SASEGT. This CDR3 has 12 residues. V lost 6 bases to trimming and J lost 7 bases; unmatched junction nucleotides: 3. DNA of the CDR3: TGTGCCAGCAGGACAGGGAGCCAGCCCCAGCATTTT. Translated: CASRTGSQPQHF.

The rearrangement uses TRBV10-3 and TRBJ2-1, with D possibly TRBD1 on 5 matching bases. Germline CDR1 is ENHRY and CDR2 is SYGVKD. CDR3 size: 14 residues. V shed 4 bases and J shed 7 bases, with 14 bases lying between them. The chain's CDR3 is CAISGQGGENEQFF. The CDR3 DNA reads TGTGCCATCAGTGGGCAGGGTGGGGAAAATGAGCAGTTCTTC.

This clone was detected once. The rearrangement links TRBV6-6 to TRBJ2-4; D is ambiguous. This CDR3 region has 14 residues. V shed 0 bases and J shed 4 bases, with 7 bases lying between them. CDR1 and CDR2 (germline): MNHNY, SVGAGI (reference sequence). The CDR3 DNA follows: TGTGCCAGCAGTTACTCGTTGGCTAAAAACATTCAGTACTTC. Amino acid sequence: CASSYSLAKNIQYF.

This clone was found a few times. The V call is TRBV29-1, the J call TRBJ1-2, with 8 bases lining up with TRBD1. The V gene's germline CDR1 is SQVTM and CDR2 ANQGSEA. V lost 4 bases and J lost 8; bases outside the gene matches: 6. This CDR3 contains 12 residues. The CDR3 bases are TGCAGCGTTGGAGACAGGGGTCAAGGCTACACCTTC. Translated: CSVGDRGQGYTF.

The chain's CDR3 is CASRFAGANTEAFF. As DNA, the CDR3 is TGTGCCAGCAGGTTTGCCGGTGCGAATACTGAAGCTTTCTTT. V gene TRBV5-6 combines with J gene TRBJ1-1; D unresolved. The germline gives CDR1 SGHDT, CDR2 YYEEEE. V dropped 5 bases and J dropped 5 bases, with 16 bases sitting between them. The CDR3 is made up of 14 amino acids.

The CDR3 DNA follows: TGCGCCAGCAGCCAGGGGGCCGGGACAGGGAGGAAAAAGCAGTACTTC. Protein sequence: CASSQGAGTGRKKQYF. This rearrangement joins TRBV4-1 to TRBJ2-7; 9 nucleotides match TRBD1. This CDR3 comprises 16 residues. V was pared by 3 bases and J by 8 bases, with 14 bases of the junction left unmatched. Germline CDR1 MGHRA, CDR2 YSYEKL.

The V and J genes are TRBV5-4 and TRBJ2-6; 9 positions match TRBD1. Per germline, CDR1 SGHNT and CDR2 YYREEE (reference sequence). The CDR3 runs to 17 residues. After removal of 3 bases from V and 4 bases from J, the junction contained 8 bases not matched to a gene. CDR3 amino acids: CASSWGQGLTGANVLTF. The CDR3 DNA reads TGTGCCAGCAGCTGGGGACAGGGCTTAACCGGGGCCAACGTCCTGACTTTC.

This chain links TRBV5-1 with TRBJ1-2; 10 bases match TRBD1. V lost 2 bases to trimming and J lost 7 bases; unmatched junction nucleotides: 5. Germline CDR1 is SGHRS and CDR2 is YFSETQ. This CDR3 is 14 amino acids long. As DNA, the CDR3 is TGCGCCAGCAGCTTTCAGGGACAGGGGCTTGGCTACACCTTC. Amino acid sequence: CASSFQGQGLGYTF.

The V and J genes are TRBV7-2 and TRBJ1-5; D may be TRBD1 (6 bases). The length of the CDR3 is 15 residues. Trimming removed 1 base from V and 5 bases from J, with 12 bases in between. Germline CDR1 SGHTA, CDR2 FQGNSA. The CDR3 is CASSLGTVGHQPQHF. CDR3 coding DNA: TGTGCCAGCAGCTTAGGGACAGTTGGTCATCAGCCCCAGCATTTT.

The chain carries TRBV7-2 and TRBJ2-7; 10 bases fit TRBD2. V gave up 1 base and J gave up 0 bases; unmatched junction bases: 3. The germline gives CDR1 SGHTA, CDR2 FQGNSA. The CDR3 loop spans 16 amino acids. This CDR3 is CASSLGLAGVSYEQYF. In DNA, the CDR3 is TGTGCCAGCAGCTTAGGGCTAGCGGGAGTCTCCTACGAGCAGTACTTC.

This rearrangement joins TRBV11-2 to TRBJ2-2, with D possibly matching TRBD2 (5 bases). Trimming took off 5 bases at V and 7 bases at J, with 14 bases between the two ends. There are 14 residues in the CDR3. CDR1 SGHAT and CDR2 FQNNGV come from the germline V gene. CDR3 nucleotides: TGTGCCAGCAGCGGGGAGCGGCCGGTCGGGGAGCTGTTTTTT. It translates to CASSGERPVGELFF.

The chain is built from TRBV6-1 and TRBJ1-5; TRBD1 matches at 8 bases. V was pared by 1 base and J by 4 bases, with 6 bases of the junction left unmatched. Looked up from germline, CDR1 is MNHNS and CDR2 is SASEGT. CDR3 length: 16 amino acids. The chain's CDR3 is CASSEGGTGGNQPQHF. The CDR3 nucleotides read TGTGCCAGCAGTGAAGGGGGGACAGGTGGGAATCAGCCCCAGCATTTT.

The rearrangement joins TRBV29-1 to TRBJ1-1; possibly TRBD1 for D (6 bases). The germline V and J ends were trimmed by 6 bases and 3 bases, with 14 bases remaining between them. The germline V gene encodes CDR1 SQVTM and CDR2 ANQGSEA. The CDR3 is made up of 13 amino acids. Written as DNA, the CDR3 is TGCAGCGTCAGATCCCGACAGGACACTGAAGCTTTCTTT. Its translation: CSVRSRQDTEAFF.

The CDR3, as DNA: TGTGCCAGCAGCGTCCTTAGCGGAACTACAGATACGCAGTATTTT. Residues: CASSVLSGTTDTQYF. This chain links TRBV9 with TRBJ2-3; D possibly corresponds to TRBD2 (6 bases). This CDR3 spans 15 amino acids. Germline CDR1 reads SGDLS; CDR2 reads YYNGEE. The V gene lost 2 bases and the J gene lost 3 bases, with 13 bases spanning the gap.

The rearrangement links TRBV4-2 to TRBJ2-1; perhaps TRBD2 as D (6 bases). The ends were cut back, 0 bases at V and 2 bases at J, with 14 bases in the middle. Germline CDR1 LGHNA, CDR2 YNFKEQ. This CDR3 contains 17 residues. The CDR3 sequence: CASSQDGGDVPYNEQFF. DNA of the CDR3: TGTGCCAGCAGCCAAGATGGAGGGGACGTACCCTACAATGAGCAGTTCTTC.

The genes are TRBV11-2 and TRBJ2-7; D gene ambiguous. The CDR3 spans 11 residues. The V end lost 7 bases, the J end lost 2 bases, and 6 bases lay between the germline ends. Per the germline V gene, CDR1 is SGHAT and CDR2 is FQNNGV. CDR3 nucleotide sequence: TGTGCCAGCACCCCGGCCTACGAGCAGTACTTC. This gives the protein CASTPAYEQYF.